Sequencing of this T cell receptor (beta chain) was carried out in a study of STAT5B mutations in CD4+ large granular lymphocyte leukemia (dated by TCRdb to between 2022 and 2023). In terms of the full investigation: Among healthy controls, the CDR3 'QG' motif was associated with a particular HLA allele. The study compared the TCRbeta repertoires of patients with CD4+ T-cell large granular lymphocyte leukemia against those of healthy blood donors. Flow cytometry on FACSCanto II or FACSVerse showed that the purified fractions were more than 95% pure among lymphocytes.

The immunoSEQ assay at survey resolution was used to sequence TCRbeta rearrangements from genomic DNA. As for the authors' bioinformatics: A lowest detectable productive clonotype frequency of 2.59 x 10-5 was observed in the TCR sequencing data. Analyses included only productive TCRbeta rearrangements, meaning complete and in-frame sequences. Simpson clonality, calculated in the immunoSEQ Analyzer version 3.0, was used as the measure of sample clonality. Based on frequency, clones were grouped as very rare, small, medium, large (1-20%) or hyperexpanded (>20%). Generation probabilities were estimated with OLGA 1.2.3, V-gene circos plots were made with VDJtools, specificities were searched in VDJdb, and CDR3 motifs were identified with GLIPH. This is the immuneACCESS table as TCRdb keeps it, with only in-frame sequences that have V and J called. A part of the clones is gone; compared with another copy, unresolved V genes explain less than half, and the rest is unexplained. V, J and clone size were drawn from that table, and D and trimming were deduced from the DNA. This sample is represented by some 34,000 clones; about 80% of them were singletons. Together, the top ten hold approximately 6.4% of the sample.

This clone was seen a handful of times. There is no known antigen for this receptor. No base-level quality is on record; no much larger clone is a single base apart. The healthy control group was made up of more than 35 blood donors, and the Finnish Red Cross blood service supplied their buffy coats. All TCR-sequenced material derived from peripheral blood: patient blood samples and healthy donor buffy coats. Ficoll-Hypaque gradient centrifugation was used to isolate peripheral blood mononuclear cells. For the healthy controls, CD4+ cells were obtained from buffy coats by magnetic purification. Genomic DNA was extracted with the Gentra Puregene Cell and Tissue kit and quantified on a Qubit 2.0 fluorometer. The study at large found these results: Enrichment of TRBV06-family usage was observed among the top patient clones (8/27) relative to healthy controls (2/35). The data were not HLA-matched, and the higher clonality in CD4+ T-LGLL than in CD8+ T-LGLL could be due to the relatively small sample size. CD4-sorted patient repertoires appeared more clonal than healthy CD4+ repertoires, and this difference persisted after removing the putative leukemic clones. Main leukemic clonotypes were private to each patient, although about a quarter of the main leukemic clonotypes were found at low frequency in the non-leukemic repertoires of other patients.

From the cysteine through the phenylalanine, the CDR3 covers 15 amino acids. The kept DNA is CDR3 alone, 45 bases in frame from the first base. CDR1 LGHNA and CDR2 YSLEER are derived from the germline V gene. V gives up 2 bases and J gives up 2 bases, and the segment between their germline ends measures 10 bases. The receptor was derived from a human donor in good health. The sequenced sample was CD4+ T cells from blood buffy coats. The chain couples TRBV4-3 to TRBJ1-5; D gene: possibly TRBD1, on 5 matching bases. The DNA reads TGCGCCAGCAGCCAACATCTCAGGGGCAATCAGCCCCAGCATTTT. This sequence encodes CASSQHLRGNQPQHF.